This TCR beta chain was identified during a study of blood T cell repertoires in COVID-19. Study details: Acute and convalescent COVID-19 specimens originated in the United States, Italy and Spain. Sample material is recorded as cDNA or gDNA derived from T cells, B-cell-depleted T cells, or PBMCs.

Original processing notes: Estimated nucleated cell counts came from reference gene primer amplification. Method: immunoSEQ multiplex PCR; TCRdb's copy keeps in-frame clones and lacks some. V and J calls and clone size are copied from that table; D and trimming were computed from the DNA. In the table there are around 160,000 clones, about 86% of which are singletons. The germline CDR1 and CDR2 sequences are SEHNR and FQNEAQ (reference sequence). J lost 3 bases, V lost 8 bases, and 7 bases had no gene match. The CDR3 has 13 amino acids. This sequence joins TRBV7-9 and TRBJ2-7; TRBD1 matches at 7 bases. The sequenced sample consisted of peripheral blood. This sequence was found in a woman older than 75 with acute or convalescent COVID-19. Written as DNA, the CDR3 is TGTGCCAGCGGGACAGACACGATCTACGAGCAGTACTTC. Residues: CASGTDTIYEQYF.